This paragraph reports one T cell receptor (beta chain). Preparation of the TCRbeta library involved a method that used unique molecular identifiers. A single record per CDR3 protein comes from TCRdb applying MiXCR to the PCR reads. The data hold hundreds of thousands of distinct CDR3 sequences, with more than 20% observed a single time. This specimen belongs to a study of T-cell reconstitution after alpha-beta-depleted transplantation in children. The CDR3 runs to 13 residues. Germline V CDR1 and CDR2: DFQATT, SNEGSKA (reference sequence). The V end was cut by 5 bases, the J end by 4 bases, with 13 bases between.

The chain carries TRBV20-1 and TRBJ2-3; D gene uncertain. The TCR originated in a boy younger than two who had a stem cell transplant for acute myeloid leukemia, so the T cells may come from the graft donor. Source: PBMCs, mostly from graft donor cells, taken 360 days after TCRalphabeta/CD19-depleted stem cell transplant. The CDR3 is CSAQGRLPDTQYF. The CDR3 DNA reads as TGCAGTGCTCAAGGGCGGTTGCCAGATACGCAGTATTTT.